This is a list of T cell receptor beta chains from one sample in a study of blood T cell repertoires in COVID-19. The data were produced by immunoSEQ multiplex PCR, yet TCRdb's version contains in-frame clones alone and is incomplete. The table lists about 290,000 clones, around nine tenths of them singletons. The sample comprised peripheral blood. These receptors were taken from a young woman with COVID-19, enrolled during active disease. The conserved cysteine and the conserved F or W are not part of the CDR3 here.

j_gene | v_gene | CDR3aa
TRBJ1-6 | TRBV6-1 | ASSDPGDSPLH
TRBJ2-3 | TRBV11-2 | ASSRRTASTDTQY
TRBJ2-7 | TRBV10-2 | ASSGQGYEQY
TRBJ2-3 | TRBV4-2 | ASSQGSGGRSDTQY
TRBJ2-1 | TRBV5-6 | ASSFASGGTNEQF
TRBJ2-1 | TRBV11-2 | ASSLVLSGTSSYNEQF
TRBJ1-2 | TRBV3-1/TRBV3-2 | ASSLTGGDYGYT
TRBJ2-3 | TRBV7-9 | ASSFRQGDPDTQY
TRBJ1-1 | TRBV21-1 | ASTGGMGALRTEAF
TRBJ1-1 | TRBV5-6 | ASSLTGVGTEAF
TRBJ2-7 | TRBV6-5 | ASSEGLAVRYEQY
TRBJ2-1 | TRBV28 | ASEAGQGLFSYNEQF
TRBJ1-2 | TRBV2 | ASSPGGDFYGYT
TRBJ2-1 | TRBV6-2/TRBV6-3 | ASSHPHNEQF
TRBJ1-2 | TRBV6-1 | ASSEIGTAYGYT
TRBJ1-3 | TRBV28 | ASSSWDTGNTIY
TRBJ2-3 | TRBV5-1 | ASSPHPDTQY
TRBJ2-1 | TRBV15 | ATSRVRAVNEQF
TRBJ2-5 | TRBV9 | ASSSGEETQY
TRBJ1-1 | TRBV12-3/TRBV12-4 | ASITTGGTEAF
TRBJ1-5 | TRBV6-5 | ASSYAGSQPQH
TRBJ1-2 | TRBV7-9 | ASSFPGQGNGYT
TRBJ1-5 | TRBV24-1 | ATSDSRQGGQPQH
TRBJ2-1 | TRBV6-5 | ASRTTSGVDEQF
TRBJ2-1 | TRBV7-7 | ASSPLYNEQF
TRBJ2-7 | TRBV5-1 | ASSVPLGGSSYEQY
TRBJ1-5 | TRBV12-3/TRBV12-4 | ASSRNLYQPQH
TRBJ1-4 | TRBV18 | ASSMTRGHEKLF
TRBJ1-6 | TRBV28 | ASRKSDRGQSPLH
TRBJ1-2 | TRBV7-9 | ASSHSGQGANGYT
TRBJ1-6 | TRBV18 | ASSPTQGRNSPLH
TRBJ1-5 | TRBV28 | ASSVPGGHQPQH
TRBJ1-1 | TRBV19 | ASSIRGNTEAF
TRBJ1-1 | TRBV7-9 | ASSRRGLARDTEAF
TRBJ1-5 | TRBV6-5 | ASNPNSNQPQH
TRBJ2-5 | TRBV2 | ASRLGGEFKETQY
TRBJ1-2 | TRBV5-6 | ASSLGTGANYGYT
TRBJ1-3 | TRBV5-1 | ASSQGGSGNTIY
TRBJ2-4 | TRBV9 | ASSSRDLDRAGTKNIQY
TRBJ1-5 | TRBV18 | ASSPDRGSNQPQH
TRBJ2-7 | TRBV19 | ASSMGTGGAYEQY
TRBJ2-3 | TRBV11-2 | ASRSPAGGPGTQY
TRBJ2-1 | TRBV28 | ASSLDRGVVNEQF
TRBJ1-4 | TRBV5-6 | ASSFFGSNEKLF
TRBJ1-6 | TRBV4-1 | ASSHPGPGQVNSPLH
TRBJ2-7 | TRBV4-1 | ASSQDNRGPYEQY
TRBJ2-7 | TRBV5-4 | ASSLDQTYEQY
TRBJ2-5 | TRBV19 | ASSPQGLAGGMKETQY
TRBJ2-7 | TRBV7-6 | ASSLMAESYEQY
TRBJ2-6 | TRBV7-2 | ASSPNSGVGANVLT
TRBJ2-1 | TRBV5-4 | ASSLGYPNSYNEQF
TRBJ2-4 | TRBV28 | ASLSIQGQGEY